This T cell receptor (beta chain) was retrieved from a study of blood T cell repertoires in COVID-19 (TCRdb year 2020). At the level of the whole study: Collaborator samples came from the United States, Italy and Spain and covered acute and convalescent phases of COVID-19. Where available, HLA class I and class II types were taken from metadata supplied by the sample provider and were not determined by assay-based typing. A de-identified subject ID, COVID-19 status, age in years and sex were almost always included in the sample metadata. Subjects who had been exposed to COVID-19, were actively infected with it, or had recovered from it provided the deeply sampled blood TCRbeta repertoires that made up the dataset. Samples were obtained from the ongoing ImmuneRACE study (first 160 participants) and from 1,254 subjects provided by 6 global collaborators. The repertoires were released in a freely available public database meant as a resource for research on the immune response to SARS-CoV-2. The prospective study material was composed of cDNA or gDNA derived from T cells, B-cell-depleted T cells, or PBMCs. Paper-wide results and their limitations: The amount of clinical and demographic metadata varied by source and participant and was provided uncurated.

In the prospective study, participants were roughly 18 to 100 years old, resided in 25 or so geographic areas of the United States, and were enrolled through a virtual design. To assign participants to cohorts, the prospective study relied on clinical history that participants themselves reported in a screening survey and a study questionnaire. For ImmuneRACE Cohort 3, a participant was defined as recovered based on two consecutive negative NP/OP PCR tests, clearance by a healthcare professional, or resolution of symptoms. Mobile phlebotomists in the prospective study collected whole blood, serum and a nasopharyngeal or oropharyngeal swab from every participant. Over a 2-month period, participants in the prospective study had the option of providing additional blood draws and questionnaires. Blood samples from the prospective study were shipped frozen or at room temperature prior to DNA extraction.

This clone was recorded only once. It has no known antigen specificity. No much larger clonotype is one base removed from it; base qualities were not supplied. The immunoSEQ Assay, a bias-controlled multiplex PCR, was used to amplify TCRbeta CDR3 regions from genomic DNA. On the authors' methods: The number of nucleated cells in each sample was estimated from the amplification of reference gene primers within the assay. Sequence reads were collapsed and filtered to measure the absolute abundance of every unique TCRbeta CDR3 rearrangement. Productive Simpson clonality was computed per sample as the square root of Simpson's diversity index over productive rearrangements. The table comes from immuneACCESS by way of TCRdb, which keeps in-frame sequences with V and J called. Part of the clones is missing from these tables; in studies checked, under half for an unresolved V gene and the rest for unknown reasons. V and J calls and clone size are those listed in that table; D and trimming were worked out from the DNA. In this sample the table shows roughly 400,000 clones, about 90% of which occur a single time. About 0.63% of the sample rests with the top ten.

This sequence originates from a man aged 18 to 29 who had recovered from COVID-19. The material sequenced was PBMCs or T cells enriched from blood (not recorded which).

The CDR3 is CASRQISTPDQPQHF. The nucleotides read TGTGCCAGCAGACAGATAAGTACGCCGGATCAGCCCCAGCATTTT. Recombination linked TRBV11-3 to TRBJ1-5, with the D gene not clear enough to name. Taken from cysteine to phenylalanine, the CDR3 has 15 residues. Only the CDR3 DNA stays, 45 bases, in frame from base 1. The junction shows trimming of 6 bases on V and 5 bases on J, plus 17 bases between the germline ends. For CDR1 and CDR2, the germline V gene lists SGHNT and YENEEA.